This T cell receptor beta chain was obtained from a study of regulatory T cells in long-lasting Graves disease. The V end was cut by 2 bases, the J end by 5 bases, with 10 bases between. Per germline, CDR1 DFQATT and CDR2 SNEGSKA (reference sequence). The CDR3 is made up of 12 amino acids. The sample's time point: newly diagnosed GD, antithyroid drugs for less than 3 months. The authors made the TCR library using RNA they extracted from PBMCs. Combining iRepertoire HTBI primers with Arm-PCR of CDR3 regions, the authors built TCR beta libraries. TCRdb re-called the multiplex PCR reads through MiXCR, storing one row per CDR3 protein. The data show roughly 520,000 distinct CDR3 sequences, with 9.5% to 15% seen just once and roughly 8.9% held by the top ten. The same data also went into a second study, on T cells in Graves' hyperthyroidism and ophthalmopathy. That study reports: The study used the HTBI primer set for a first-round RT-PCR of the TCR CDR3.

The receptor's source is a woman aged 25 to 39 with Graves disease. The V and J genes are TRBV20-1 and TRBJ2-7, with D possibly TRBD1 on 6 matching bases. The sequenced sample was peripheral blood mononuclear cells (PBMCs), obtained at new diagnosis, from a patient treated with antithyroid drugs. The chain's CDR3 is CSARQGSNEQYF. As DNA, the CDR3 is TGCAGTGCTAGACAGGGGAGTAACGAGCAGTACTTC.